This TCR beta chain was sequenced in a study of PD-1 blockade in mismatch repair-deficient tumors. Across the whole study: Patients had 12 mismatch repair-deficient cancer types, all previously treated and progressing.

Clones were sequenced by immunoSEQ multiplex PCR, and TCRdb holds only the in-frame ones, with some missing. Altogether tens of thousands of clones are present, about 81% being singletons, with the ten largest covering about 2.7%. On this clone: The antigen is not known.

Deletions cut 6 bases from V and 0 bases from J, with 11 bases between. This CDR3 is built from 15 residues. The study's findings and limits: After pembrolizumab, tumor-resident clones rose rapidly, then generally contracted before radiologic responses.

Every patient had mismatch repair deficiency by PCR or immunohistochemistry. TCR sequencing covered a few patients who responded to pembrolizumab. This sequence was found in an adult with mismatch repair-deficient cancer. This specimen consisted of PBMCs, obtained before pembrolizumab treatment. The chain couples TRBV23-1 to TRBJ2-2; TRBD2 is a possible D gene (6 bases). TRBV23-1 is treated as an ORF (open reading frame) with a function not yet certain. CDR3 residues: CASSRDLPNTGELFF. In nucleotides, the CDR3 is TGCGCCAGCAGCCGGGACTTGCCGAACACCGGGGAGCTGTTTTTT.